This TCR beta chain comes out of a study of technical replicates of blood from a handful of donors. A note on this clone: This specimen includes other DNA sequences encoding the same CDR3.

Using immunoSEQ multiplex PCR, the repertoire was profiled, and TCRdb retains in-frame clones only, with some absent. The sample has over 70,000 clones; roughly 94% are singletons. V lost 3 bases and J 2 bases, leaving 5 bases between the germline ends. CDR3 length equals 13 residues. The germline V gene has CDR1 MNHNS and CDR2 SASEGT. This clonotype originated in a human donor in good health. The genes are TRBV6-1 and TRBJ1-5, with D unresolved. Sequenced: T cells isolated from PBMCs. CDR3 in amino acids: CASSDRGNQPQHF. The CDR3 nucleotides are TGTGCCAGCAGTGACCGGGGCAATCAGCCCCAGCATTTT.